The clone carrying this T cell receptor beta chain has ten or more counts. The antigen remains undetermined. This sample stems from a study of Graves' ophthalmopathy and Graves' hyperthyroidism. Study summary: At the time of initial diagnosis and before any treatment, peripheral blood was collected.

General observations from the study: Detection in blood was also observed for most expanded thyroid clonotypes above 0.001 frequency.

There are 12 residues in the CDR3. V lost 11 bases and J lost 2; bases outside the gene matches: 4. Germline V gene data show CDR1 as MNHEY and CDR2 as SVGAGI. Ophthalmopathy donors showed moderate-to-severe activity, CAS ≥3, NOSPECS ≥4 and a duration under 3 months. None of the included patients had other autoimmune diseases, uncontrolled infections, pregnancy or lactation, as these led to exclusion. Amplification from RNA transcripts yielded the TCR beta CDR3 regions. Investigators did first-round RT-PCR with HTBI primers, then second-round multiplex PCR. TCRdb re-called the multiplex PCR reads with MiXCR, one entry per CDR3 protein. In the table there are 150,000 to 200,000 distinct CDR3 sequences, 35% to 45% of which are singletons.

The receptor's source is a man aged 30 to 39 with Graves' ophthalmopathy. Sequencing was carried out using peripheral blood. This chain uses TRBV6-5 with TRBJ2-3, with TRBD2 matching over 7 bases. The CDR3 protein is CAVGTNTDTQYF. DNA of the CDR3: TGTGCCGTAGGGACTAACACAGATACGCAGTATTTT.